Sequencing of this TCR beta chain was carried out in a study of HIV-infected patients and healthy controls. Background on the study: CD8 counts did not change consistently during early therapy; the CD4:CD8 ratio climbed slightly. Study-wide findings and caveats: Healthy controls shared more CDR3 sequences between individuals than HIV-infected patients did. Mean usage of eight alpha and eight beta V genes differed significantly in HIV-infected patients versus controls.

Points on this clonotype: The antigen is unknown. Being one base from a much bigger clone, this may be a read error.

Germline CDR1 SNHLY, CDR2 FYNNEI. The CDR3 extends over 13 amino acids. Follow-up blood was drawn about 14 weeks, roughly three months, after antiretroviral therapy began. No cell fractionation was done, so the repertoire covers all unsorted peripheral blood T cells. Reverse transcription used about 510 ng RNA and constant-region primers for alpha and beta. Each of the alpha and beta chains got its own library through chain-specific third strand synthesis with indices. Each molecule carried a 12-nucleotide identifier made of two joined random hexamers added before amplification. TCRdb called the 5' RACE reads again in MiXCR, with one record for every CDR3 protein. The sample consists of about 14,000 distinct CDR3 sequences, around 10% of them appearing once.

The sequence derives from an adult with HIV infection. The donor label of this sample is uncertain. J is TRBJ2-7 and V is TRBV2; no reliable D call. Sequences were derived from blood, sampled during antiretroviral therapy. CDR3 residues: CASSIEKTHERYF. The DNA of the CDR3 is TGTGCCAGCAGTATCGAGAAGACCCACGAGCGGTACTTC.